These 22 T cell receptor beta chains were all obtained from the same sample, sequenced in a study of beta chain features in type 1 diabetes. Reverse transcribing all isolated RNA meant expressed TCRB transcripts were sequenced. Libraries were prepared by immunoSEQ multiplex PCR; TCRdb keeps only in-frame clonotypes and omits some of them. Among about 900,000 clones listed, about a sixth were seen once. Source material: naive CD4+ T cells from blood. Receptor source: a woman under 30 in good health.

The chain's CDR3 is CATAGFLSSGNTIYF. The CDR3, as DNA: TGTGCCACCGCCGGGTTCCTGAGCTCTGGAAACACCATATATTTT. The chain has TRBV15 and TRBJ1-3; D gene unclear. V was pared by 8 bases and J by 0 bases, with 14 bases between. The CDR3 is 15 residues long. Germline V gene data show CDR1 as LNHNV and CDR2 as YYDKDF (reference sequence).

The chain has TRBV7-2 and TRBJ2-1; the match to TRBD2 covers 12 bases. This CDR3 comprises 17 residues. The germline gives CDR1 SGHTA, CDR2 FQGNSA. V lost 2 bases to trimming and J lost 3 bases; unmatched junction nucleotides: 5. CDR3 loop: CASSLRRTSGNYNEQFF. The CDR3 DNA reads TGTGCCAGCAGCTTAAGGAGGACTAGCGGGAACTACAATGAGCAGTTCTTC.

This clone was picked up a small number of times. The chain links TRBV19 to TRBJ2-1, with 9 positions matching TRBD2. J lost 0 bases, V lost 2 bases, and 2 bases had no gene match. Germline loops: CDR1 LNHDA, CDR2 SQIVND (reference sequence). This CDR3 is built from 16 residues. The CDR3 here is CASSIRSGSSYNEQFF. The CDR3 bases are TGTGCCAGTAGTATACGTAGCGGGAGCTCCTACAATGAGCAGTTCTTC.

This clone was detected a few times. The chain joins TRBV2 to TRBJ2-5; D remains ambiguous. The germline gives CDR1 SNHLY, CDR2 FYNNEI. This CDR3 has 12 residues. V gave up 2 bases and J gave up 4 bases, with 5 bases separating them. CDR3 region: CASSETAETQYF. As DNA, the CDR3 is TGTGCCAGCAGTGAAACTGCAGAGACCCAGTACTTC. Together with reference TRBV2 and TRBJ2-5, the CDR3 gives the full variable domain: EPEVTQTPSHQVTQMGQEVILRCVPISNHLYFYWYRQILGQKVEFLVSFYNNEISEKSEIFDDQFSVERPDGSNFTLKIRSTKLEDSAMYFCASSETAETQYFGPGTRLLVL.

DNA for the CDR3: TGTGCCAGCAGCCAAAGGTGCCTCAACGTGTTGGATACGCAGTATTTT. As protein: CASSQRCLNVLDTQYF. The chain recombines TRBV7-3 with TRBJ2-3; D not certain. The CDR3 length is 16 residues. V lost 5 bases, J lost 6 bases, and 21 bases lay in between. Per the germline V gene, CDR1 is SGHTA and CDR2 is FQGTGA.

There are a few counts of this clone. The CDR3 DNA follows: TGTGCCAGCAGTTTTTTGGGACAGGCTTCAAACATTCAGTACTTC. Its protein is CASSFLGQASNIQYF. The chain recombines TRBV27 with TRBJ2-4; TRBD1 aligns across 8 bases. Germline values: CDR1 MNHEY, CDR2 SMNVEV (reference sequence). The trim removed 3 bases at V and 6 bases at J, leaving 7 bases unmatched. The CDR3 extends over 15 amino acids.

This clone was detected a few times. The chain couples TRBV27 to TRBJ1-5; TRBD1 matches at 10 bases. The germline V gene has CDR1 MNHEY and CDR2 SMNVEV (reference sequence). V lost 5 bases, J lost 3 bases, and 7 bases stayed unmatched. There are 16 residues in the CDR3. CDR3 nucleotide sequence: TGTGCCAGCAGTCCCGGGACAGGGGCAAACAATCAGCCCCAGCATTTT. Translating gives CASSPGTGANNQPQHF.

V and J are TRBV7-9 and TRBJ1-2; D gene unclear. V was pared by 1 base and J by 1 base, with 7 bases between. CDR1 SEHNR and CDR2 FQNEAQ come from the germline V gene (reference sequence). The CDR3 loop spans 14 amino acids. In DNA form, the CDR3 reads TGTGCCAGCAGCTTAGGCGTCAATAACTATGGCTACACCTTC. It encodes CASSLGVNNYGYTF.

Only a few counts were recorded for this clone. The chain combines TRBV25-1 with TRBJ1-2; 7 bases are shared with TRBD1. CDR1 is MGHDK and CDR2 is SYGVNS in the germline V gene. CDR3 length: 15 residues. V dropped 4 bases and J dropped 12; count of bases not matched to a gene: 17. The CDR3 spells CASSGSSTGPSVHTF. The CDR3 DNA reads TGTGCCAGCAGTGGGTCGTCGACAGGGCCCTCGGTTCACACCTTC.

The chain recombines TRBV7-2 with TRBJ2-7, with 10 bases identical to TRBD2. CDR3 length: 16 residues. The J segment lost 12 bases and the V segment lost 3 bases, leaving 17 bases of the junction unmatched. Germline values: CDR1 SGHTA, CDR2 FQGNSA. CDR3 region: CASSFVSSGRRDWMYF. The DNA of the CDR3 is TGTGCCAGCAGCTTTGTCTCTAGCGGGAGACGGGATTGGATGTACTTC.

This clone was detected a few times. The CDR3 sequence: CASSLGAGAEAFF. CDR3 nucleotides: TGTGCCAGCAGTTTAGGGGCGGGCGCTGAAGCTTTCTTT. This chain connects TRBV28 to TRBJ1-1; D perhaps matches TRBD1 (5 bases). Germline V gene sequence: CDR1 MDHEN, CDR2 SYDVKM. V gave up 2 bases and J gave up 6 bases, with 10 bases separating them. CDR3 length: 13 residues. The variable domain in full, with the rest retrieved from reference TRBV28 and TRBJ1-1, is DVKVTQSSRYLVKRTGEKVFLECVQDMDHENMFWYRQDPGLGLRLIYFSYDVKMKEKGDIPEGYSVSREKKERFSLILESASTNQTSMYLCASSLGAGAEAFFGQGTRLTVV.

The chain employs TRBV27 and TRBJ2-1; 10 bases are shared with TRBD2. Germline lookup yields CDR1 MNHEY and CDR2 SMNVEV (reference sequence). CDR3 length: 14 amino acids. V shed 7 bases, J shed 7 bases, and the junction held 7 bases outside the gene matches. For the CDR3, the DNA is TGTGCCAGCATCAAAGCGGGAGGGGGGAATGAGCAGTTCTTC. This gives the protein CASIKAGGGNEQFF.

This clone was recorded a few times. The V gene is TRBV6-6, the J gene TRBJ1-2; perhaps TRBD1 as D (5 bases). Germline CDR1 is MNHNY and CDR2 is SVGAGI (reference sequence). V was trimmed by 6 bases and J by 6 bases, leaving 11 bases between them. The CDR3 runs 12 residues. CDR3 nucleotides: TGTGCCAGCAGACCACCGGGGGATGGCTACACCTTC. Translated, it gives CASRPPGDGYTF.

The rearrangement links TRBV28 to TRBJ2-1; 9 nucleotides line up with TRBD1. Trimming removed 2 bases from V and 1 base from J; junction bases left unmatched: 0. The CDR3 runs 15 residues. Germline CDR1 is MDHEN and CDR2 is SYDVKM. The CDR3 reads CASSLGTGSYNEQFF. The CDR3 DNA sequence: TGTGCCAGCAGTTTAGGGACAGGGTCCTACAATGAGCAGTTCTTC.

The chain employs TRBV7-9 and TRBJ2-1; D perhaps matches TRBD2 (5 bases). The CDR3 contains 15 residues. Germline V lookup: CDR1 SEHNR, CDR2 FQNEAQ (reference sequence). Trimming removed 0 bases from V and 6 bases from J, with 12 bases in between. The CDR3 DNA reads TGTGCCAGCAGCTTAGCGCTCGGACTCATCAATGAGCAGTTCTTC. Translation: CASSLALGLINEQFF. Full variable domain (missing parts from reference TRBV7-9 and TRBJ2-1): DTGVSQNPRHKITKRGQNVTFRCDPISEHNRLYWYRQTLGQGPEFLTYFQNEAQLEKSRLLSDRFSAERPKGSFSTLEIQRTEQGDSAMYLCASSLALGLINEQFFGPGTRLTVL.

V gene TRBV4-2 combines with J gene TRBJ2-7; D remains ambiguous. V was trimmed by 1 base and J by 1 base, leaving 8 bases between them. CDR1 and CDR2 (germline): LGHNA, YNFKEQ. This CDR3 comprises 14 residues. This CDR3 is CASSQGRGSYEQYF. The DNA for the CDR3 is TGTGCCAGCAGCCAAGGTCGAGGATCCTACGAGCAGTACTTC.

This clone was picked up a small number of times. The chain carries TRBV6-6 and TRBJ2-7; D remains unclear. The CDR3 has 12 amino acids. CDR1 and CDR2 (germline): MNHNY, SVGAGI (reference sequence). Trimming took off 0 bases at V and 6 bases at J, with 6 bases between the two ends. Here the CDR3 reads CASSYSLSEQYF. CDR3 DNA sequence: TGTGCCAGCAGTTACTCGTTGTCCGAGCAGTACTTC.

This clone was observed a handful of times. The rearrangement joins TRBV4-2 to TRBJ2-3; D may correspond to TRBD1 or TRBD2 (6 bases each). Looked up from germline, CDR1 is LGHNA and CDR2 is YNFKEQ. Trimming shortened V by 3 bases and J by 1 base, and 14 bases separated the two germline ends. The CDR3 is made up of 16 amino acids. DNA for the CDR3: TGTGCCAGCAGCCACCCGCGGAGGGGGGGCACAGATACGCAGTATTTT. The encoded protein is CASSHPRRGGTDTQYF.

In this sample, this clone turned up a few times. This chain uses TRBV19 with TRBJ2-2, with D perhaps matching TRBD1 (5 bases). The CDR3 sequence is 15 residues long. From germline, CDR1 is LNHDA and CDR2 SQIVND (reference sequence). Trimming removed 3 bases from V and 0 bases from J, with 8 bases in between. The chain's CDR3 is CASSILGPNTGELFF. The CDR3 DNA sequence: TGTGCCAGTAGTATTTTGGGGCCGAACACCGGGGAGCTGTTTTTT.

This clone was seen a few times. This chain links TRBV25-1 with TRBJ2-7, with TRBD2 matching 9 bases. CDR1 is MGHDK, CDR2 SYGVNS, per germline. V lost 6 bases to trimming and J lost 2 bases; unmatched junction nucleotides: 8. CDR3 length: 15 residues. The CDR3 DNA follows: TGTGCCAGCAGCCTTACTAGCGGGCTTCCCTACGAGCAGTACTTC. This gives the protein CASSLTSGLPYEQYF.

This clone has just a few counts. The chain carries TRBV4-3 and TRBJ2-7; D is unresolved. Trimming took off 2 bases at V and 7 bases at J, with 12 bases between the two ends. From germline, CDR1 is LGHNA and CDR2 YSLEER. The CDR3 contains 13 residues. The CDR3 here is CASSQRRIGEQYF. CDR3 bases: TGCGCCAGCAGCCAACGCAGAATCGGAGAGCAGTACTTC.

The CDR3 region is CASSLKNGTGPKPPYEQYF. The CDR3 bases are TGTGCCAGCAGCCTCAAAAACGGGACAGGGCCTAAACCCCCCTACGAGCAGTACTTC. The J gene is TRBJ2-7, the V gene TRBV7-2, with 9 bases that match TRBD1. V shed 5 bases and J 2 bases; nucleotides not matched to a gene: 19. The CDR3 extends over 19 amino acids. Germline V gene sequence: CDR1 SGHTA, CDR2 FQGNSA. Combining the CDR3 with reference TRBV7-2 and TRBJ2-7 gives the whole variable domain GAGVSQSPSNKVTEKGKDVELRCDPISGHTALYWYRQSLGQGLEFLIYFQGNSAPDKSGLPSDRFSAERTGGSVSTLTIQRTQQEDSAVYLCASSLKNGTGPKPPYEQYFGPGTRLTVT.